The subject of this entry is one TCR beta chain. This clone occurred a few times. The antigen this receptor binds is unknown. One base away there is no much larger clone; base qualities are not given. The entire amount of isolated RNA was reverse transcribed using the High Capacity cDNA Reverse Transcription Kit, so the sequenced TCRB transcripts were expressed ones. Deep immunoSEQ sequencing was applied to naive, central memory and regulatory T cell samples, giving an average of approximately 3.8 million total reads per sample. Sorted cells were lysed in RLT buffer and RNA was extracted with DNase-treated RNeasy Micro or Mini kits, depending on cell number. Each cell subset was processed separately to prevent cross-contamination, with patient and healthy donor samples processed together. The immunoSEQ multiplex PCR was used to amplify TCRB sequences from cDNA, generating 87-bp fragments that spanned the CDR3 region. Amplicons were sequenced on the Illumina HiSeq platform. Per the authors' processing: Synthetic template baselines were used to correct PCR bias computationally, reads within Hamming distance 2 were collapsed together, and singletons that could not be merged were discarded. Reads were aligned to IMGT to assign V, D and J genes, CDR3 length, and insertions or deletions at six rearrangement sites. Within each subset, clonotype counts were normalized to the number of sorted cells before true diversity and Gini coefficients were calculated with the tcR R package. The overlap coefficient, calculated on TCRB nucleotide sequences, was used to quantify repertoire sharing. Out-of-frame TCRB sequences from naive cells were analyzed as a proxy for the pre-selection repertoire. Imported from immuneACCESS, the table was reduced by TCRdb to in-frame sequences with V and J called. These copies leave out some clones; in studies compared against another copy, an unresolved V gene accounts for under half, and the cause of the remainder is not known. Clone size and the V and J calls come from that table; the DNA yielded D and trimming. Counted in this sample were around 430,000 clones; about 32% of them appeared once. The ten largest clones take up roughly 0.066% of the sample.

The V end loses 1 base and the J end loses 6 bases, and a stretch of 13 bases separates them. The CDR3 measures 14 amino acids from cysteine to phenylalanine. Only the CDR3 part of the read is kept: 42 bases, read in frame from the first base. The germline V gene provides CDR1 MDHEN and CDR2 SYDVKM. The data originate from a study of beta chain features in type 1 diabetes (dated by TCRdb to the late 2010s). In terms of the full investigation: No differences in mean age, gender distribution, total cell number or subset yield were found between patients and healthy donors. Across all samples, about 110 million sorted cells were examined, and cell number per subset correlated strongly with RNA yield. In the study, recently diagnosed type 1 diabetes patients and matched healthy donors were compared on the TCRB repertoires of their sorted circulating CD4+ T cell subsets. Regulatory and stem cell-like memory subsets were isolated from only 8 patients and about eight healthy donors, whereas naive and central memory subsets came from all 30 or so donors.

Broader findings and caveats from the paper: Only small numbers of individuals were included in the HLA sub-analyses, which left unresolved whether HLA type had any influence on TCRB rearrangement. PCR might favor shorter templates, but patient and control samples were amplified and corrected together, so any skew would affect both groups equally. Patients with type 1 diabetes made fewer insertions and deleted more nucleotides at VDJ recombination sites, implying thymic rearrangement abnormalities. Naive, central memory and regulatory TCRB repertoires appeared more similar among patients than among healthy donors. A moderate but significant shortening of TCRB CDR3 length was observed in type 1 diabetes patients in all four CD4+ subsets. Sequencing cDNA rather than genomic DNA could over-represent highly expressing activated cells, although activation and CD3 levels did not differ between groups.

A single peripheral blood draw of about 116 mL on average was collected from each donor into heparinised tubes. A BD FACSAria II was used to sort naive, central memory, regulatory and stem cell-like memory CD4+ T cells with a panel that included CD45RO, CCR7, CD25, CD127, CD95 and CD27. All sorted populations exceeded 98% purity. Right away, PBMCs were isolated by Lymphoprep density gradient centrifugation and were stained directly, with no culture step. So that batch effects would be minimized, each experiment stained and sorted samples in pairs, pairing one healthy donor with one patient. The receptor's source is a man aged 18 to 30 in good health. Sequences were obtained from naive CD4+ T cells from blood. Reading the label with the study, this specimen's cell subset or site is: true naive CD4+ T cells. The sequence joins TRBV28 to TRBJ2-7; the D segment could be TRBD1, given 6 matching bases. CDR3 protein: CASSLLTGPSEQYF. At the DNA level, the sequence is TGTGCCAGCAGTTTATTGACAGGACCTAGCGAGCAGTACTTC.